This T cell receptor (beta chain) was sequenced during a study of identical twins. Broader study findings: Weaker excess sharing between twins was seen in beta out-of-frame sequences.

To note about this clonotype: Its specificity is unknown.

MiXCR, run by TCRdb on the 5' RACE reads, gives a single entry per CDR3 protein. In the table there are just under 550,000 distinct CDR3 sequences, roughly 15% of which are singletons. Trimming at V came to 4 bases and at J to 7 bases, leaving 6 bases not matched to a gene. Germline V gene data show CDR1 as SGHRS and CDR2 as YFSETQ. The CDR3 is made up of 14 amino acids. Separately, the same data were catalogued under a study of yellow fever vaccine responses in identical twins.

The source material was CD4+ T cells sorted from blood. The receptor's source is a woman under 30 in good health. This chain connects TRBV5-1 to TRBJ2-5; 11 bases are shared with TRBD1. In nucleotides, the CDR3 is TGCGCCAGCAGCCAGGACAGGGGGCTTGGGACCCAGTACTTC. As protein: CASSQDRGLGTQYF.